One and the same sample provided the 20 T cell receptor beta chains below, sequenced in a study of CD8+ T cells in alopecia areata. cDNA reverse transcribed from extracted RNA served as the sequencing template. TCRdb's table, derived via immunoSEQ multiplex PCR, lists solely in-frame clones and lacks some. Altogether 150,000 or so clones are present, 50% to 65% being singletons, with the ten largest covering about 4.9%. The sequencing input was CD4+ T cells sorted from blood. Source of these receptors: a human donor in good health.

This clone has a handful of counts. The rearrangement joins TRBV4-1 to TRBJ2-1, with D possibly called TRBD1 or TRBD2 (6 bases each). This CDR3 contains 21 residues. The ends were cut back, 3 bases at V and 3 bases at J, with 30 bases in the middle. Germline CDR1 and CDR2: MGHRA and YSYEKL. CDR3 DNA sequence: TGCGCCAGCAGCCACTCTCGGGGCCCCGGCAGGGGAGGAGTTGGCTACAATGAGCAGTTCTTC. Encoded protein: CASSHSRGPGRGGVGYNEQFF.

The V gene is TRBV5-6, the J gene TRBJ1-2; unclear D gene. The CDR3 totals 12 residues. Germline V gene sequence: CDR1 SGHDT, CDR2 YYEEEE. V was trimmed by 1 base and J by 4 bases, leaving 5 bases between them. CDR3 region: CASSLWGYGYTF. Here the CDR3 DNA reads TGTGCCAGCAGCTTGTGGGGCTATGGCTACACCTTC.

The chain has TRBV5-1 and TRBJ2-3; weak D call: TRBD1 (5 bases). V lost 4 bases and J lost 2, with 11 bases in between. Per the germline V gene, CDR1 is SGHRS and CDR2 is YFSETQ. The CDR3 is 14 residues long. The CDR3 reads CASSLGQDTDTQYF. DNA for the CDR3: TGCGCCAGCAGCCTCGGACAAGACACAGATACGCAGTATTTT.

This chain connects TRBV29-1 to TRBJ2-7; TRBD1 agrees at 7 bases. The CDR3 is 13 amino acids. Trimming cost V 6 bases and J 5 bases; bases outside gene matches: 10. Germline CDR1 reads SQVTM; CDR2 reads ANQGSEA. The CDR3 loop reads CSVTRGHGDEQYF. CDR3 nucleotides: TGCAGCGTCACAAGGGGGCACGGTGACGAGCAGTACTTC.

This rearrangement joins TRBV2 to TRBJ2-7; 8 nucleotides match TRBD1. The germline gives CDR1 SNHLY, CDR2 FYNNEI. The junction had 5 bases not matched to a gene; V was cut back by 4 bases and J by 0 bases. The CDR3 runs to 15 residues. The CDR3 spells CASSVDRDISYEQYF. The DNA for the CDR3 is TGTGCCAGCAGTGTGGACAGGGACATCTCCTACGAGCAGTACTTC.

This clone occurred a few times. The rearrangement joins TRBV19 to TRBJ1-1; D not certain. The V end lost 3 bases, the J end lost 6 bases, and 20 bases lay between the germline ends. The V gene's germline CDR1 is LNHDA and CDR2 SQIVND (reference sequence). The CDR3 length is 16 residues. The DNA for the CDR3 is TGTGCCAGTAGTATTATTGGACTTGGGGAACTAGCTGAAGCTTTCTTT. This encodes CASSIIGLGELAEAFF.

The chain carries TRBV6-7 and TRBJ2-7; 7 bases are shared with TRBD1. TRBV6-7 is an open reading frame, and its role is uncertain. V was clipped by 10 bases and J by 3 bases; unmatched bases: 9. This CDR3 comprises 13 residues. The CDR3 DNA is TGTGCCACCGCCCGGGACAGTTTCTACGAGCAGTACTTC. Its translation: CATARDSFYEQYF.

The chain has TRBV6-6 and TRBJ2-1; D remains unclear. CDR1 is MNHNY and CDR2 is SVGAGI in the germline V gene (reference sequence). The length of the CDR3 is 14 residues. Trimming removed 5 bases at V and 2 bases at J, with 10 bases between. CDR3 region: CASSLSSAYNEQFF. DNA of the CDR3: TGTGCCAGCAGTCTTAGCAGTGCCTACAATGAGCAGTTCTTC.

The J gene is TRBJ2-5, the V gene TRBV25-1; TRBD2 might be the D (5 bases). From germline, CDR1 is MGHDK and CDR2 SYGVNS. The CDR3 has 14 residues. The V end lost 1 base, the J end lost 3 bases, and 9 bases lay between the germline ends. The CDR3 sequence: CASSESRVEETQYF. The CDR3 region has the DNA TGTGCCAGCAGTGAATCGAGGGTTGAAGAGACCCAGTACTTC.

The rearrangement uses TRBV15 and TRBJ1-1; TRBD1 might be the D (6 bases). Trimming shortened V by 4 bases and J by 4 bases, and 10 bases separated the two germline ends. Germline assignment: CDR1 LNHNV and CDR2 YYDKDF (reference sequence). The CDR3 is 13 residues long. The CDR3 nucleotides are TGTGCCACCAGCATATACAGGGCCACTGAAGCTTTCTTT. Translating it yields CATSIYRATEAFF. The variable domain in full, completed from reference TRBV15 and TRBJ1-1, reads DAMVIQNPRYQVTQFGKPVTLSCSQTLNHNVMYWYQQKSSQAPKLLFHYYDKDFNNEADTPDNFQSRRPNTSFCFLDIRSPGLGDTAMYLCATSIYRATEAFFGQGTRLTVV.

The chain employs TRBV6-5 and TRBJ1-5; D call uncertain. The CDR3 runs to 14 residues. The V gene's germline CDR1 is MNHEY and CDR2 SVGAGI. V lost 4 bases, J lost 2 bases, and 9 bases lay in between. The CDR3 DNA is TGTGCCAGCAGTTCTTGGCAGGGCAATCAGCCCCAGCATTTT. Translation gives CASSSWQGNQPQHF.

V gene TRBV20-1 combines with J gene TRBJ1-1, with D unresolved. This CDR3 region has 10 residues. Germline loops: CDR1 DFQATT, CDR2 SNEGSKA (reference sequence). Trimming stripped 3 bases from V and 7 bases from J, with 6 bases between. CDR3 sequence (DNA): TGCAGTGCTAGGCCGGGTGAAGCTTTCTTT. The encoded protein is CSARPGEAFF.

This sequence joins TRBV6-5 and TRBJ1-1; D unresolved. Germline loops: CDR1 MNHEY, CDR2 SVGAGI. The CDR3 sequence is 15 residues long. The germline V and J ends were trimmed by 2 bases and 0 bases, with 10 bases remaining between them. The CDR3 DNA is TGTGCCAGCAGTTACGCCGGCAGCCTGAACACTGAAGCTTTCTTT. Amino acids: CASSYAGSLNTEAFF.

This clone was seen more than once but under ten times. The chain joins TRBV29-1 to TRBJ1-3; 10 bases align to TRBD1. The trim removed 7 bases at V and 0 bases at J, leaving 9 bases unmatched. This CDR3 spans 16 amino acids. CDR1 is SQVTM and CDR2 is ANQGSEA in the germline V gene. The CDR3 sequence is CSARTGGVGSGNTIYF. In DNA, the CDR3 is TGCAGCGCAAGGACAGGGGGAGTTGGCTCTGGAAACACCATATATTTT.

DNA for the CDR3: TGTGCCTGGAGTGTGGCGAGGACATCGAGATCTAACACTGAAGCTTTCTTT. Translation: CAWSVARTSRSNTEAFF. This rearrangement joins TRBV30 to TRBJ1-1, with D possibly matching TRBD1 (5 bases). V dropped 0 bases and J dropped 2 bases, with 19 bases sitting between them. In germline, CDR1 is GTSNPN, CDR2 SVGIG (reference sequence). This CDR3 contains 17 residues.

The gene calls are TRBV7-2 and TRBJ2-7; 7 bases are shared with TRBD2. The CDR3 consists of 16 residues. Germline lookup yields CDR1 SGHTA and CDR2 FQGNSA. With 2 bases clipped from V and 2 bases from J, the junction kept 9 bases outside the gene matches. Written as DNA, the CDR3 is TGTGCCAGCAGCTTATCGGCGGGAGTGCGAACCTACGAGCAGTACTTC. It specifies CASSLSAGVRTYEQYF.

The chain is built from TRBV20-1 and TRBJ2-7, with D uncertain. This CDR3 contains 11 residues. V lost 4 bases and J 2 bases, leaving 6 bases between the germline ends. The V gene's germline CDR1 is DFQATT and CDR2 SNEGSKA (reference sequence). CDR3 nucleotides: TGCAGTGCTACCGTGGCCTACGAGCAGTACTTC. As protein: CSATVAYEQYF.

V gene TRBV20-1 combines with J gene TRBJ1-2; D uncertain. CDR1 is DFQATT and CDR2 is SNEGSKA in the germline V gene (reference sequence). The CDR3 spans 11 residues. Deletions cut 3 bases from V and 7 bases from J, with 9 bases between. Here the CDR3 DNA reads TGCAGTGCTAGTTCCTACCTTGGCTACACCTTC. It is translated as CSASSYLGYTF.

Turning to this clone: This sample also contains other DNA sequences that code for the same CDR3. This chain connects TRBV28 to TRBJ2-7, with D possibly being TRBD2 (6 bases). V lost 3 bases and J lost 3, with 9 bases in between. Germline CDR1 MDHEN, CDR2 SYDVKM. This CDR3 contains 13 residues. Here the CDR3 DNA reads TGTGCCAGCAGTTTGGGACTTCTCTACGAGCAGTACTTC. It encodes CASSLGLLYEQYF.

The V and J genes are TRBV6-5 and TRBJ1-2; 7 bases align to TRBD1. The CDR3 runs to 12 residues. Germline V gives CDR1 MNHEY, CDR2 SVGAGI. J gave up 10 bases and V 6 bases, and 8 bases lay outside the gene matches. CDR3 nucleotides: TGTGCCAGCAGGGGACCGGGACAGCACTACACCTTC. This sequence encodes CASRGPGQHYTF.